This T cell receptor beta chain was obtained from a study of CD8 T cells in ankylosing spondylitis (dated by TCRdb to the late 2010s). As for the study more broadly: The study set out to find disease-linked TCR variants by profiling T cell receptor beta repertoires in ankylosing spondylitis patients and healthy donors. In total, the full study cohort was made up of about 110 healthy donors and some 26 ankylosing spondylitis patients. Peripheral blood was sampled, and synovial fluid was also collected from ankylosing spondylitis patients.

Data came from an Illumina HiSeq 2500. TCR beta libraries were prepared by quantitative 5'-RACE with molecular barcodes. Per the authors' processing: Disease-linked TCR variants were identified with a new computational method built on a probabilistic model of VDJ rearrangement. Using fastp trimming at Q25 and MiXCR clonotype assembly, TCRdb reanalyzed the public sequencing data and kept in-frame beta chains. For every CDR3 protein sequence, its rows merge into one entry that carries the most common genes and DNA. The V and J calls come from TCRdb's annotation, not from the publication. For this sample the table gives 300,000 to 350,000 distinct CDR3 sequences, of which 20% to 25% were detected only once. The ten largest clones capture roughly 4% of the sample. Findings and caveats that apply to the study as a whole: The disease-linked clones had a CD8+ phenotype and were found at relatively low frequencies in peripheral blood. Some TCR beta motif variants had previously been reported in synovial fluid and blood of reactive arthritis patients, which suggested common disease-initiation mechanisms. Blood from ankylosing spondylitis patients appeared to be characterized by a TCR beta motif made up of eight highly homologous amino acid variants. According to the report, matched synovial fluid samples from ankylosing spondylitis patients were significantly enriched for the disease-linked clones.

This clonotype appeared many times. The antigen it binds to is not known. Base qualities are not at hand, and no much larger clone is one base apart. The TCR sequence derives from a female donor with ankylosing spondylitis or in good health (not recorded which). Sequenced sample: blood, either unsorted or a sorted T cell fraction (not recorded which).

The DNA sequence is TGCGCCAGCAGCCAAGGTCGTATCGGTAGTGGAAACACCATATATTTT. This translates into CASSQGRIGSGNTIYF. The rearrangement combines TRBV4-3 with TRBJ1-3, with no reliable assignment of the D segment. Via the germline V gene, CDR1 is LGHNA and CDR2 YSLEER. Relative to germline, V is 1 base shorter and J is 3 bases shorter, with 13 bases between their ends. The CDR3 covers 16 residues, taking in both the cysteine and the phenylalanine. Only the CDR3 portion is preserved as DNA: 48 bases, with reading frame beginning at the first base.